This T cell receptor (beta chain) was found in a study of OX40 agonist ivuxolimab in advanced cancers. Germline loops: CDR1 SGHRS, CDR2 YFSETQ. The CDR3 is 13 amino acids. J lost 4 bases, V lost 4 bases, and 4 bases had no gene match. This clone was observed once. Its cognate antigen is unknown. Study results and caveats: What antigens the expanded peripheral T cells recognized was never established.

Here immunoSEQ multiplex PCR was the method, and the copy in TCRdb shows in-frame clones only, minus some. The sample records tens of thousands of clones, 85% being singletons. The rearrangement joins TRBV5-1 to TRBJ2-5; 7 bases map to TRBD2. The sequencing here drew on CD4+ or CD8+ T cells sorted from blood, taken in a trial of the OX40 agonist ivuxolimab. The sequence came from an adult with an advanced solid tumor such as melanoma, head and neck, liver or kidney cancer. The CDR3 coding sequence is TGCGCCAGCAGCGCGGGAGATAGAGAGACCCAGTACTTC. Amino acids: CASSAGDRETQYF.